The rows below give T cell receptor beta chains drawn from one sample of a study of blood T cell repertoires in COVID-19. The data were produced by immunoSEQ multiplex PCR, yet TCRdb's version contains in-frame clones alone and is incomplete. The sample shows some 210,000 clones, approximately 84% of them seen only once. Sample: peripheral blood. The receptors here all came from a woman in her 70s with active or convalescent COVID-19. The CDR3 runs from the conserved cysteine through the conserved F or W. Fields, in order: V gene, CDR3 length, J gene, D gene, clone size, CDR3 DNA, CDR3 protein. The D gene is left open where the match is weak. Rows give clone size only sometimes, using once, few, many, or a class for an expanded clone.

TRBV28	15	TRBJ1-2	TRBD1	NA	TGTGCCAGCAGACACACAGGGGGCTCGGACTATGGCTACACCTTC	CASRHTGGSDYGYTF
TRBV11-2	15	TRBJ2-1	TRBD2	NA	TGTGCCAGCAGCCGAATTGGACTAGCGGGATTTGAGCAGTTCTTC	CASSRIGLAGFEQFF
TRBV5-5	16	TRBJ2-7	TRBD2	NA	TGTGCCAGCAGTCCTCAGACTAGCGGGAGTTCCTACGAGCAGTACTTC	CASSPQTSGSSYEQYF
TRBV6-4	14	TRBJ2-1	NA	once	TGTGCCAGCAGTGACACATCGGCGGGCACTGAGCAGTTCTTC	CASSDTSAGTEQFF
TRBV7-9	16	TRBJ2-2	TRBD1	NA	TGTGCCAGCAGCTTAGCTTCCAGGGGGCTTACCGGGGAGCTGTTTTTT	CASSLASRGLTGELFF
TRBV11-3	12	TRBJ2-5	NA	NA	TGTGCCAGCAGCTCTTTCTCGTCTCCCCAGTACTTC	CASSSFSSPQYF
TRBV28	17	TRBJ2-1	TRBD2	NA	TGTGCCAGCAGTCCCTACCCGACTAGCGGGAGAGTAAATGAGCAGTTCTTC	CASSPYPTSGRVNEQFF
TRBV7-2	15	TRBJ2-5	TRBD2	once	TGTGCCAGCAGCCTCCCGGGACTAGGGGGAGAGACCCAGTACTTC	CASSLPGLGGETQYF
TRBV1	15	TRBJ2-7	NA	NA	TGCACCAGCAGCCAAGTCGGTAGCGTAGCCTACGAGCAGTACTTC	CTSSQVGSVAYEQYF
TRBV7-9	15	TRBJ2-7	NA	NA	TGTGCCAGCACCTCTACCATGGGGGGCTCCTACGAGCAGTACTTC	CASTSTMGGSYEQYF
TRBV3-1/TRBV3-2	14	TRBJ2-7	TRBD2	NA	TGTGCCAGCAGACCGAGCGGGGGGGGGTATGAGCAGTACTTC	CASRPSGGGYEQYF
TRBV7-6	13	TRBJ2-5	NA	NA	TGTGCCAGCAGCTTATCGGAGTTCGCGACCCAGTACTTC	CASSLSEFATQYF
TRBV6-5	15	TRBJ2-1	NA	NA	TGTGCCAGCAGTTATGTAGGCGGCTCCTACAATGAGCAGTTCTTC	CASSYVGGSYNEQFF
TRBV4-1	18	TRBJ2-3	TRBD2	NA	TGCGCCAGCAGCCGGACGGGAGGGGGTGGGGGAGAGGCAGATACGCAGTATTTT	CASSRTGGGGGEADTQYF
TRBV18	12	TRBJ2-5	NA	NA	TGTGCCAGCTCACCAGGACTGGAGACCCAGTACTTC	CASSPGLETQYF
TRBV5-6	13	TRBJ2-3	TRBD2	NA	TGTGCCAGCGGGCTAGCGGGCACAGATACGCAGTATTTT	CASGLAGTDTQYF
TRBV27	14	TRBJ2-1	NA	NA	TGTGCCAGCAGTTTTACTCCCAACCACAATGAGCAGTTCTTC	CASSFTPNHNEQFF
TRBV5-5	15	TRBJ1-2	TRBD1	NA	TGTGCCAGCAGACCGGGACAGGAATTTCACTATGGCTACACCTTC	CASRPGQEFHYGYTF
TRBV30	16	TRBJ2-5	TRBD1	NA	TGTGCCTGGAGTGTGGTGGGGACAGGGATAGGCGAGACCCAGTACTTC	CAWSVVGTGIGETQYF
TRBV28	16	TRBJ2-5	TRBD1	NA	TGTGCCAGCAGCCCGGCGGACAGGGTTTTTGTAGAGACCCAGTACTTC	CASSPADRVFVETQYF
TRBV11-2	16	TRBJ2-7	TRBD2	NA	TGTGCCAGCAGCTCGCGGGGGGGACAGCCCTCCTACGAGCAGTACTTC	CASSSRGGQPSYEQYF
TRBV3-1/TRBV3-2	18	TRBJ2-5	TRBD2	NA	TGTGCCAGCAGCCCAGTCGGTTCGGCGGGAGAGCAGCGAAAGACCCAGTACTTC	CASSPVGSAGEQRKTQYF
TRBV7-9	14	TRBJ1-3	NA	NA	TGTGCCAGCAGCCGACAGGCGGATGGAAACACCATATATTTT	CASSRQADGNTIYF
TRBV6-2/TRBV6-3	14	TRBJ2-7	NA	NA	TGTGCCAGCAGTACCCTAATTATTACGAGCGAGCAGTACTTC	CASSTLIITSEQYF
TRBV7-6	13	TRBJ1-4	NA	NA	TGTGCCAGCAGCTTAAGGCCAGGTGAAAAACTGTTTTTT	CASSLRPGEKLFF
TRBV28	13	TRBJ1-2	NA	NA	TGTGCCAGCAGTTTACACAGGGACTATGGCTACACCTTC	CASSLHRDYGYTF
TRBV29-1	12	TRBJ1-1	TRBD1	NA	TGCAGCGTCGGACAGGGGGACACTGAAGCTTTCTTT	CSVGQGDTEAFF
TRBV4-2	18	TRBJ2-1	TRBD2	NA	TGTGCCAGCAGCCAAGGTGTTAGGGGACTAGGACGGTCCAATGAGCAGTTCTTC	CASSQGVRGLGRSNEQFF
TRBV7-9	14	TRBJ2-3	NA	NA	TGTGCCAGCAGCCAAACAGGGACCACAGATACGCAGTATTTT	CASSQTGTTDTQYF
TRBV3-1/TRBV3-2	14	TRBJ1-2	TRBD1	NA	TGTGCCAGCAGCCGACAGGGGGCGTCTCCCCCCTACACCTTC	CASSRQGASPPYTF
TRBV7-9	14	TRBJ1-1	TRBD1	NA	TGTGCCAGCAGCCCGGACAGGATGTACACTGAAGCTTTCTTT	CASSPDRMYTEAFF
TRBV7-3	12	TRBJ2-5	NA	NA	TGTGCCAGCAGCTTAACCAGGGAGACCCAGTACTTC	CASSLTRETQYF